The 21 T cell receptor beta chains presented below share a single source sample, sequenced in a study of memory CD4+ T cells and cytomegalovirus serostatus. The data were produced by immunoSEQ multiplex PCR, yet TCRdb's version contains in-frame clones alone and is incomplete. Here the sample spans some 73,000 clones, 60% to 80% being singletons. The sort gate was single viable CD3+CD4+CD8-CD45RO+ cells for memory CD4+ T cells. Sequencing was done on a sample of memory CD4+ T cells from blood. These TCRs come from an adult in good health and CMV-seropositive.

In its sample, this clone was seen a few times. This chain's CDR3 is CASSLLASGSEDEQFF. In nucleotides, the CDR3 is TGTGCCAGCAGCTTACTAGCTAGCGGGAGTGAAGATGAGCAGTTCTTC. The V call is TRBV7-7, the J call TRBJ2-1, with TRBD2 matching over 10 bases. CDR1 and CDR2 (germline): SSHAT, FNYEAQ (reference sequence). There are 16 residues in the CDR3. With 2 bases clipped from V and 8 bases from J, the junction kept 9 bases outside the gene matches.

The chain couples TRBV29-1 to TRBJ2-3, with 7 bases matching TRBD2. Trimming took 4 bases from V and 2 from J; bases not matched to a gene: 9. The CDR3 is 15 amino acids. Germline V CDR1 and CDR2: SQVTM, ANQGSEA. CDR3 in amino acids: CSVAGLAAFTDTQYF. The CDR3, as DNA: TGCAGCGTTGCCGGGCTAGCGGCCTTCACAGATACGCAGTATTTT.

Written as DNA, the CDR3 is TGTGCCAGCAGCTTCGACGCTAACTATGGCTACACCTTC. Its translation: CASSFDANYGYTF. The chain couples TRBV11-2 to TRBJ1-2; D not resolved. The CDR3 is 13 residues long. Germline assignment: CDR1 SGHAT and CDR2 FQNNGV. With 3 bases removed from V and 0 bases from J, the gap between germline ends came to 5 bases.

J is TRBJ2-7 and V is TRBV9; D unclear. Per germline, CDR1 SGDLS and CDR2 YYNGEE. This CDR3 has 15 amino acids. V lost 3 bases and J 1 base, leaving 14 bases between the germline ends. As DNA, the CDR3 is TGTGCCAGCAGCGGGAACTCAAGCACGTCCTACGAGCAGTACGTC. It yields the protein CASSGNSSTSYEQYV.

This chain uses TRBV6-5 with TRBJ1-2; TRBD1 is a possible D gene (5 bases). The germline V gene has CDR1 MNHEY and CDR2 SVGAGI. This CDR3 is built from 15 residues. The V gene lost 6 bases and the J gene lost 6 bases, with 20 bases spanning the gap. The CDR3 coding sequence is TGTGCCAGCAGCCCCCGGGACCTCAGACGACATGGCTACACCTTC. As protein: CASSPRDLRRHGYTF.

This clone was counted a few times. This chain connects TRBV7-2 to TRBJ1-5; D unclear. Trimming pared 2 bases from V and 1 base from J, leaving 3 bases between. The CDR3 length is 13 residues. CDR1 is SGHTA and CDR2 is FQGNSA in the germline V gene. CDR3 sequence: CASSLRSNQPQHF. CDR3 coding DNA: TGTGCCAGCAGCTTACGGAGCAATCAGCCCCAGCATTTT.

V gene TRBV5-4 combines with J gene TRBJ2-7; 7 bases agree with TRBD2. The length of the CDR3 is 12 residues. Germline V CDR1 and CDR2: SGHNT, YYREEE (reference sequence). V lost 5 bases, J lost 4 bases, and 3 bases stayed unmatched. In DNA form, the CDR3 reads TGTGCCAGCAGGCCTAGCGGATACGAGCAGTACGTC. It specifies CASRPSGYEQYV.

In this sample, this clone turned up a few times. This chain connects TRBV29-1 to TRBJ1-5; TRBD1 agrees at 7 bases. The junction had 5 bases not matched to a gene; V was cut back by 4 bases and J by 5 bases. The V gene's germline CDR1 is SQVTM and CDR2 ANQGSEA. The CDR3 has 13 residues. The CDR3 nucleotides read TGCAGCGTTGGAGACAGGGTGGATCAGCCCCAGCATTTT. Its translation: CSVGDRVDQPQHF.

This sequence joins TRBV30 and TRBJ1-3, with TRBD1 as a possible D gene (6 bases). Trimming stripped 3 bases from V and 0 bases from J, with 9 bases between. This CDR3 is 14 amino acids long. Germline CDR1 reads GTSNPN; CDR2 reads SVGIG (reference sequence). CDR3 coding DNA: TGTGCCTGGAGAGGGGGGGGCTCTGGAAACACCATATATTTT. This gives the protein CAWRGGGSGNTIYF.

The sample holds one count of this clone. The V call is TRBV5-4, the J call TRBJ2-5; either TRBD1 or TRBD2 may fit D (6 bases each). This CDR3 comprises 13 residues. Germline loops: CDR1 SGHNT, CDR2 YYREEE (reference sequence). Trimming removed 0 bases at V and 7 bases at J, with 10 bases between. CDR3 nucleotide sequence: TGTGCCAGCAGCTTGGTCGGGGGCGGGACCCAGTACTTC. It yields the protein CASSLVGGGTQYF.

The V and J genes are TRBV19 and TRBJ1-1; D remains ambiguous. Trimming pared 5 bases from V and 1 base from J, leaving 8 bases between. CDR1 is LNHDA, CDR2 SQIVND, per germline (reference sequence). The CDR3 contains 13 residues. CDR3 loop: CASSVQENTEAFF. Written as DNA, the CDR3 is TGTGCCAGTAGTGTCCAGGAGAACACTGAAGCTTTCTTT.

The genes are TRBV7-2 and TRBJ1-5; no definite D call. The V and J ends lost 3 bases and 0 bases respectively, with 3 bases between them. Germline V lookup: CDR1 SGHTA, CDR2 FQGNSA. The CDR3 consists of 13 residues. Here the CDR3 reads CASSFNSNQPQHF. For the CDR3, the DNA is TGTGCCAGCAGCTTCAATAGCAATCAGCCCCAGCATTTT.

As concerns this clone: Distinct nucleotide sequences in the sample also encode this CDR3. The chain carries TRBV30 and TRBJ1-5, with D possibly TRBD1 on 5 matching bases. Between the trimmed V and J ends, which lost 0 bases and 2 bases, there was a span of 14 bases. Germline V gives CDR1 GTSNPN, CDR2 SVGIG (reference sequence). The CDR3 contains 16 residues. The CDR3, as DNA: TGTGCCTGGAGTGTACGGGCAGGGCGAGGCAATCAGCCCCAGCATTTT. This sequence encodes CAWSVRAGRGNQPQHF.

The chain has TRBV7-2 and TRBJ1-5; no clear D gene. Per the germline V gene, CDR1 is SGHTA and CDR2 is FQGNSA. There are 13 residues in the CDR3. Trimming shortened V by 5 bases and J by 5 bases, and 10 bases separated the two germline ends. CDR3 in amino acids: CASSPGRDQPQHF. The CDR3 DNA reads as TGTGCCAGCAGCCCCGGACGAGATCAGCCCCAGCATTTT. Combining the CDR3 with reference TRBV7-2 and TRBJ1-5 gives the whole variable domain GAGVSQSPSNKVTEKGKDVELRCDPISGHTALYWYRQSLGQGLEFLIYFQGNSAPDKSGLPSDRFSAERTGGSVSTLTIQRTQQEDSAVYLCASSPGRDQPQHFGDGTRLSIL.

This clone was recorded a few times. The CDR3, as DNA: TGTGCCAGCAGCTTTTTGGCGCTAGCGGGGGGCACAGATACGCAGTATTTT. Protein product: CASSFLALAGGTDTQYF. V and J are TRBV11-2 and TRBJ2-3; 10 bases are shared with TRBD2. The V gene's germline CDR1 is SGHAT and CDR2 FQNNGV. V dropped 3 bases and J dropped 1; count of bases not matched to a gene: 7. The CDR3 consists of 17 residues.

The chain is built from TRBV5-4 and TRBJ2-5, with 10 bases aligning to TRBD2. CDR3 length equals 15 residues. With V trimmed by 4 bases and J by 4 bases, 7 bases remained unmatched. The germline V gene has CDR1 SGHNT and CDR2 YYREEE (reference sequence). This CDR3 is CASSLLAGGPETQYF. CDR3 coding DNA: TGTGCCAGCAGCCTATTAGCGGGAGGCCCAGAGACCCAGTACTTC.

This clone occurred a few times. The V gene is TRBV6-6, the J gene TRBJ1-2; maybe TRBD1 (6 bases). Germline-derived CDR1 and CDR2 are MNHNY and SVGAGI (reference sequence). CDR3 length equals 14 residues. Trimming pared 2 bases from V and 6 bases from J, leaving 13 bases between. The DNA for the CDR3 is TGTGCCAGCAGTTACAAAAGGGGGGCGGATGGCTACACCTTC. As protein: CASSYKRGADGYTF.

This clone occurred once. This chain uses TRBV10-3 with TRBJ1-2, with D uncertain. With 3 bases removed from V and 4 bases from J, the gap between germline ends came to 12 bases. The CDR3 contains 14 residues. Germline lookup yields CDR1 ENHRY and CDR2 SYGVKD. CDR3 protein: CAISDRAPPYGYTF. CDR3 nucleotide sequence: TGTGCCATCAGTGACCGGGCGCCGCCCTATGGCTACACCTTC.

This chain connects TRBV30 to TRBJ2-1, with 7 bases identical to TRBD1. Looked up from germline, CDR1 is GTSNPN and CDR2 is SVGIG (reference sequence). V lost 5 bases, J lost 7 bases, and 5 bases stayed unmatched. The length of the CDR3 is 12 residues. In nucleotides, the CDR3 is TGTGCCTGGCGGGGCAGGGGGAATGAGCAGTTCTTC. This sequence encodes CAWRGRGNEQFF.

V usage is TRBV19 and J usage is TRBJ2-1; D might be TRBD2 (7 bases). Germline V gene data show CDR1 as LNHDA and CDR2 as SQIVND (reference sequence). CDR3 length: 15 amino acids. Trimming took 1 base from V and 4 from J, leaving 11 bases between them. The CDR3 spells CASSIGRGPYNEQFF. CDR3 nucleotides: TGTGCCAGTAGTATAGGGCGGGGGCCATACAATGAGCAGTTCTTC.

This chain links TRBV10-2 with TRBJ2-4; a weak D match, TRBD2 (6 bases). V was clipped by 8 bases and J by 3 bases, with 11 bases between them. The germline gives CDR1 WSHSY, CDR2 SAAADI. This CDR3 is built from 13 residues. CDR3 in amino acids: CASRLGGKNIQYF. The CDR3 bases are TGCGCCAGCCGACTGGGGGGCAAAAACATTCAGTACTTC.